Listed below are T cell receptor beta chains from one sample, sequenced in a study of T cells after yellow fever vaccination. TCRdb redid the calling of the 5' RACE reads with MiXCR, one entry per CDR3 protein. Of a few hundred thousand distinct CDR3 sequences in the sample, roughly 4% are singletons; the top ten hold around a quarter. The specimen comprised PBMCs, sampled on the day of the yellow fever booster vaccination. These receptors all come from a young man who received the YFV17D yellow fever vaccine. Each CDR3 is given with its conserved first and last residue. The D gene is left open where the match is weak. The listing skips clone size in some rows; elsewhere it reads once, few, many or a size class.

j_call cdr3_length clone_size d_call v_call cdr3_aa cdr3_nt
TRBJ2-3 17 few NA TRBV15 CATSRVGGRGGTDTQYF TGTGCCACCAGCAGAGTGGGTGGCAGGGGTGGCACAGATACGCAGTATTTT
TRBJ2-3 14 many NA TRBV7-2 CASRETVSTDTQYF TGTGCCAGCAGGGAGACAGTAAGCACAGATACGCAGTATTTT
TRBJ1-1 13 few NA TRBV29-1 CSVSFRVDTEAFF TGCAGCGTTTCCTTCAGGGTTGACACTGAAGCTTTCTTT
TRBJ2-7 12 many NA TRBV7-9 CASSRGHYEQYF TGTGCCAGCAGTAGGGGACACTACGAGCAGTACTTC
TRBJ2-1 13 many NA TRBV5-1 CASSSEHYNEQFF TGCGCCAGCAGCTCCGAGCACTACAATGAGCAGTTCTTC
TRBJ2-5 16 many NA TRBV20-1 CSAITGGGMPGETQYF TGCAGTGCTATTACCGGAGGGGGGATGCCAGGGGAGACCCAGTACTTC
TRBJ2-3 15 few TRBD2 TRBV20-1 CSARDSGGRTDTQYF TGCAGTGCTAGAGATTCGGGGGGGCGCACAGATACGCAGTATTTT
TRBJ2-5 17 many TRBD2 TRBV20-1 CSARGYRLAGGQETQYF TGCAGTGCTAGAGGCTACCGACTAGCGGGGGGGCAAGAGACCCAGTACTTC
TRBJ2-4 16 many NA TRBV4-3 CASSQDNAGTKNIQYF TGCGCCAGCAGCCAAGATAATGCAGGAACCAAAAACATTCAGTACTTC
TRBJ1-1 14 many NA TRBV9 CASSVSTLNTEAFF TGTGCCAGCAGCGTATCGACACTGAACACTGAAGCTTTCTTT
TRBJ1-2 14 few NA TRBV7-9 CASTQPGAYYGYTF TGTGCCAGCACGCAACCGGGAGCCTACTATGGCTACACCTTC
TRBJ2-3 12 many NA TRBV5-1 CASRFSTDTQYF TGCGCCAGCAGGTTCAGCACAGATACGCAGTATTTT
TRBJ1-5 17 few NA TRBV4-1 CASSQRDIPTGNQPQHF TGCGCCAGCAGCCAGAGAGACATCCCAACAGGCAATCAGCCCCAGCATTTT
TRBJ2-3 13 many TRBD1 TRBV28 CASSVRGRDTQYF TGTGCCAGCAGTGTCAGGGGGCGAGATACGCAGTATTTT
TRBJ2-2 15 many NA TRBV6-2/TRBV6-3 CASREGREATGELFF TGTGCCAGCAGAGAGGGTAGGGAGGCCACCGGGGAGCTGTTTTTT
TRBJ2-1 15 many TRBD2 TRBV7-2 CASSFPRGAVNEQFF TGTGCCAGCAGCTTTCCGCGGGGGGCCGTGAATGAGCAGTTCTTC
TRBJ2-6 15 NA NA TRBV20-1 CSARDDPLEANVLTF TGCAGTGCTAGAGATGACCCCCTTGAGGCCAACGTCCTGACTTTC
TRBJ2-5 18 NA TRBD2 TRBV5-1 CASSRRTSGGLAQETQYF TGCGCCAGCAGCAGGAGGACTAGCGGGGGGTTGGCACAAGAGACCCAGTACTTC
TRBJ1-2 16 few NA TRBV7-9 CASSLTRDRGFYGYTF TGTGCCAGCAGCTTAACCCGGGACCGAGGATTCTATGGCTACACCTTC
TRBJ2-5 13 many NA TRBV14 CASSQDTSGTQYF TGTGCCAGCAGCCAAGATACCAGCGGGACCCAGTACTTC
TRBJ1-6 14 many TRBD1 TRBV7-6 CASSQRQGNSPLHF TGTGCCAGCAGCCAAAGACAGGGGAATTCACCCCTCCACTTT
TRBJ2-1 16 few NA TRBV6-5 CASSQGSETLYGEQFF TGTGCCAGCAGTCAAGGGTCCGAAACGCTCTACGGTGAGCAGTTCTTC
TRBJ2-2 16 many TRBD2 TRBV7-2 CASSLIQRGNTGELFF TGTGCCAGCAGCTTAATCCAGCGGGGAAACACCGGGGAGCTGTTTTTT
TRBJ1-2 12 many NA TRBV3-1 CASSQGAFGYTF TGTGCCAGCAGCCAGGGGGCGTTTGGCTACACCTTC